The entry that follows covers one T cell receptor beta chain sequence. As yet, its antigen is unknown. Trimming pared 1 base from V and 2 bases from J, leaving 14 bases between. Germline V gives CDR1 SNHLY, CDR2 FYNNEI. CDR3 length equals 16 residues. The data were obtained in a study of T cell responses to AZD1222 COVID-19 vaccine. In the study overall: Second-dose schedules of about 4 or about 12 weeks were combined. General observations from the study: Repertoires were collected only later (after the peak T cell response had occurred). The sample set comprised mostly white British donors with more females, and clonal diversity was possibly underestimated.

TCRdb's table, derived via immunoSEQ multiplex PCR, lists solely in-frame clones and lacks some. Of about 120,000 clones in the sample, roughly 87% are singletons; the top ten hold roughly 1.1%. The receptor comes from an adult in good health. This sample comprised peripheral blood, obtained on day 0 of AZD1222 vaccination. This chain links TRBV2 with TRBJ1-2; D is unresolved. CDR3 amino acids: CASSEVKGTLNYGYTF. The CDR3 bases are TGTGCCAGCAGTGAAGTCAAGGGCACTCTGAACTATGGCTACACCTTC. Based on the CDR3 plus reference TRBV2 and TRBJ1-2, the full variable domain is EPEVTQTPSHQVTQMGQEVILRCVPISNHLYFYWYRQILGQKVEFLVSFYNNEISEKSEIFDDQFSVERPDGSNFTLKIRSTKLEDSAMYFCASSEVKGTLNYGYTFGSGTRLTVV.